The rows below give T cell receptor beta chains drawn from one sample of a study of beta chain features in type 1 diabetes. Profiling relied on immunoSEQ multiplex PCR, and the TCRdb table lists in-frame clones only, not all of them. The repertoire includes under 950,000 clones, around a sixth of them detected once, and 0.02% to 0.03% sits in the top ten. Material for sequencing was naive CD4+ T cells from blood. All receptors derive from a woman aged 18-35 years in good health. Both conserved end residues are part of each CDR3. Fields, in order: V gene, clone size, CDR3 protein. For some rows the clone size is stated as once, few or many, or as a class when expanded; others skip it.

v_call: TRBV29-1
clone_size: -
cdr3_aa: CSVVSSWGGHRREEQYF

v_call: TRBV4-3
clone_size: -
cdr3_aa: CASSQDLGAGGANVLTF

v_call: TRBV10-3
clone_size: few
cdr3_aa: CAISTVMNTEAFF

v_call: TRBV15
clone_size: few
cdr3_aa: CATSRDSAYGYTF

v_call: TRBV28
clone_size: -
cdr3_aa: CASSRPGTRETQYF

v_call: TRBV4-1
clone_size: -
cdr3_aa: CASSQDRGAHPEAFF

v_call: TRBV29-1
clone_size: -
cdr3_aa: CSVMVGPAKNIQYF

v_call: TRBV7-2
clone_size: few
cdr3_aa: CASSPTPGANVLTF

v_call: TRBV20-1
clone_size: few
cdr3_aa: CSANPGDTQYF

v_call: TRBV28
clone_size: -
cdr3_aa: CASSLEGAGVYNEQFF

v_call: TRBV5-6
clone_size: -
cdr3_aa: CASSYTGGAYYGYTF

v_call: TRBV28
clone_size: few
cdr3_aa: CASSLAYTEAFF

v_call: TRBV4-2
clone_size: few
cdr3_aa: CASSQVWGQGNTGELFF

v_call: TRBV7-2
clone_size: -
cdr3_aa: CASSLPRGKSSGANVLAF

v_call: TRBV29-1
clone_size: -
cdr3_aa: CSVPAGGYSGANVLTF

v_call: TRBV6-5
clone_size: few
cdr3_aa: CASSYGATSYEQYF

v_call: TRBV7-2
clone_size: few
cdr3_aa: CASSLEWAGELFF

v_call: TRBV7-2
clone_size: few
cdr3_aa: CASSHPIGTSWSNEQFF

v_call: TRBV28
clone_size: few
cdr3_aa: CASSASGTGGIYGYTF

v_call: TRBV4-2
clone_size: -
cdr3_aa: CASSQDNPASGSRNTGELFF

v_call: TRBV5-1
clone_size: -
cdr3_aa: CASAPPSGRARYEQYF

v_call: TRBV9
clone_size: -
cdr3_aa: CASSVDYFSGETQYF

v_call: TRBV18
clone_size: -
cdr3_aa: CASSPIAGLTDTQYF

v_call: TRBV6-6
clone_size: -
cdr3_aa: CASSYSYGTEAFF

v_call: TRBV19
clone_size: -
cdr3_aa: CASSGHKTNTGELFF

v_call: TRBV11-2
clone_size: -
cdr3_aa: CASSLAGRGRFGEKLFF

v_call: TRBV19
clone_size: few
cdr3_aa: CASSDLLKETQYF

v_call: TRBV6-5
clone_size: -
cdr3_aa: CASSYWGAKNIQYF

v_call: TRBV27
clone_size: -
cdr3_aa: CASSLGANTGELFF

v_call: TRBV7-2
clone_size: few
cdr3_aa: CASSPNMAPVTGELFF

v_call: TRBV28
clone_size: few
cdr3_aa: CASRLQGLSYEQYF

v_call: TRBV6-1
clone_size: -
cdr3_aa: CASSSRQGYNEQFF